The 27 T cell receptor beta chains below come from one sample, sequenced in a study of blood T cell repertoires in COVID-19. Sequenced by immunoSEQ multiplex PCR; TCRdb stores in-frame clones only, minus some. The sample shows fewer than 400,000 clones, 92% of them seen only once. Input material: PBMCs or T cells enriched from blood (not recorded which). The receptors shown here come from a woman under 40 who had recovered from COVID-19.

This sequence joins TRBV2 and TRBJ2-6, with TRBD2 as a possible D gene (6 bases). The CDR3 has 16 amino acids. The V end was cut by 7 bases, the J end by 0 bases, with 13 bases between. CDR1 is SNHLY, CDR2 FYNNEI, per germline. CDR3 sequence (DNA): TGTGCCAGCACTCCAGCGGGTCTCTCTGGGGCCAACGTCCTGACTTTC. Amino acids: CASTPAGLSGANVLTF.

The V call is TRBV29-1, the J call TRBJ2-1; 8 bases agree with TRBD2. The CDR3 sequence is 13 residues long. V was pared by 7 bases and J by 4 bases, with 6 bases of the junction left unmatched. CDR1 and CDR2 (germline): SQVTM, ANQGSEA. The CDR3 DNA is TGCAGCGCCATACTAGCGGTTTACAATGAGCAGTTCTTC. Translation gives CSAILAVYNEQFF.

This clone appeared a single time. The chain has TRBV28 and TRBJ1-5; TRBD1 matches at 9 bases. Germline values: CDR1 MDHEN, CDR2 SYDVKM. The length of the CDR3 is 16 residues. V trimming: 6 bases; J trimming: 6 bases; junction bases outside the gene matches: 12. DNA of the CDR3: TGTGCCAGCAGCTCCGGGACAGGGCCTATCTCTCAGCCCCAGCATTTT. It translates to CASSSGTGPISQPQHF. The full variable domain, rest sourced from reference TRBV28 and TRBJ1-5, is DVKVTQSSRYLVKRTGEKVFLECVQDMDHENMFWYRQDPGLGLRLIYFSYDVKMKEKGDIPEGYSVSREKKERFSLILESASTNQTSMYLCASSSGTGPISQPQHFGDGTRLSIL.

The J gene is TRBJ2-5, the V gene TRBV15; 7 nucleotides line up with TRBD2. Unmatched junction bases numbered 7, after V lost 5 bases and J lost 4 bases. The CDR3 covers 14 residues. The V gene's germline CDR1 is LNHNV and CDR2 YYDKDF (reference sequence). Written as DNA, the CDR3 is TGTGCCACCAGCGGACTAGACTTGGGAGAGACCCAGTACTTC. It specifies CATSGLDLGETQYF.

The rearrangement uses TRBV5-6 and TRBJ1-2; no firm D call. V was pared by 3 bases and J by 6 bases, with 12 bases between. Germline lookup yields CDR1 SGHDT and CDR2 YYEEEE. The CDR3 totals 13 residues. The CDR3, as DNA: TGTGCCAGCAGCTCGCCCCCAGGTGATGGCTACACCTTC. It translates to CASSSPPGDGYTF.

The chain joins TRBV7-9 to TRBJ2-4; TRBD2 matches at 9 bases. The CDR3 sequence is 16 residues long. V lost 0 bases to trimming and J lost 9 bases; unmatched junction nucleotides: 9. Germline lookup yields CDR1 SEHNR and CDR2 FQNEAQ (reference sequence). This chain's CDR3 is CASSLAGSGRGSIQYF. The CDR3 region has the DNA TGTGCCAGCAGCTTAGCTGGTAGCGGGAGAGGGAGCATTCAGTACTTC.

This clone was observed a single time. V usage is TRBV18 and J usage is TRBJ1-5; tentatively, D is TRBD1 (5 bases). The length of the CDR3 is 14 residues. Trimming pared 3 bases from V and 5 bases from J, leaving 11 bases between. The germline V gene encodes CDR1 KGHSH and CDR2 LQKENI. The CDR3 DNA is TGTGCCAGCTCACCGGGGGGTAATGATCAGCCCCAGCATTTT. Protein sequence: CASSPGGNDQPQHF.

The genes are TRBV29-1 and TRBJ1-5; D call uncertain. V dropped 5 bases and J dropped 5 bases, with 13 bases sitting between them. The CDR3 covers 13 residues. CDR1 and CDR2 (germline): SQVTM, ANQGSEA. The CDR3 sequence: CSVSRGQDQPQHF. CDR3 DNA sequence: TGCAGCGTTAGCCGTGGGCAGGATCAGCCCCAGCATTTT.

The chain carries TRBV10-3 and TRBJ1-6; TRBD1 matches 8 bases. The CDR3 has 15 residues. V was clipped by 4 bases and J by 6 bases; unmatched bases: 5. In germline, CDR1 is ENHRY, CDR2 SYGVKD. Here the CDR3 reads CAISGGTGLNSPLHF. The CDR3 coding sequence is TGTGCCATCAGTGGGGGGACAGGTCTTAATTCACCCCTCCACTTT.

The V call is TRBV19, the J call TRBJ1-1, with a possible D match to TRBD1 (6 bases). Germline V CDR1 and CDR2: LNHDA, SQIVND (reference sequence). The V and J ends lost 4 bases and 0 bases respectively, with 15 bases between them. CDR3 length: 16 residues. CDR3 loop: CASSTSSWDMNTEAFF. In DNA, the CDR3 is TGTGCCAGTAGTACATCCTCTTGGGACATGAACACTGAAGCTTTCTTT.

This chain joins TRBV28 and TRBJ1-6; D gene uncertain. Trimming took 6 bases from V and 2 from J, leaving 5 bases between them. This CDR3 has 13 residues. Germline V gives CDR1 MDHEN, CDR2 SYDVKM. The DNA of the CDR3 is TGTGCCAGCAGAAGCCCCTATAATTCACCCCTCCACTTT. Encoded protein: CASRSPYNSPLHF. Drawing the rest from reference TRBV28 and TRBJ1-6, the complete variable domain is DVKVTQSSRYLVKRTGEKVFLECVQDMDHENMFWYRQDPGLGLRLIYFSYDVKMKEKGDIPEGYSVSREKKERFSLILESASTNQTSMYLCASRSPYNSPLHFGNGTRLTVT.

This chain joins TRBV7-2 and TRBJ2-7, with a weak D call TRBD1 (7 bases). The ends were cut back, 5 bases at V and 2 bases at J, with 13 bases in the middle. CDR3 length: 14 residues. In germline, CDR1 is SGHTA, CDR2 FQGNSA. The CDR3 sequence is CASSPQGGTYEQYF. CDR3 coding DNA: TGTGCCAGCAGCCCCCAGGGGGGCACCTACGAGCAGTACTTC.

The rearrangement joins TRBV5-1 to TRBJ1-1, with D uncertain. Germline V gives CDR1 SGHRS, CDR2 YFSETQ. Trimming shortened V by 4 bases and J by 6 bases, and 16 bases separated the two germline ends. This CDR3 is built from 14 residues. CDR3 residues: CASSPGPGLAEAFF. The CDR3 nucleotides read TGCGCCAGCAGCCCCGGACCGGGGTTGGCTGAAGCTTTCTTT.

This clone is a singleton in its sample. This chain connects TRBV6-6 to TRBJ2-7, with 10 bases aligning to TRBD2. V shed 6 bases and J 3 bases; nucleotides not matched to a gene: 5. The germline gives CDR1 MNHNY, CDR2 SVGAGI (reference sequence). This CDR3 has 14 amino acids. The CDR3 loop is CASSILAGLYEQYF. As DNA, the CDR3 is TGTGCCAGCAGCATACTAGCGGGGCTCTACGAGCAGTACTTC.

The rearrangement joins TRBV18 to TRBJ1-2; TRBD1 matches 7 bases. Trimming took 3 bases from V and 2 from J; bases not matched to a gene: 12. Germline V gene data show CDR1 as KGHSH and CDR2 as LQKENI. This CDR3 region has 17 residues. CDR3 amino acids: CASSPNLVQGTNYGYTF. The CDR3 coding sequence is TGTGCCAGCTCACCCAATTTAGTACAGGGGACGAACTATGGCTACACCTTC.

V and J are TRBV2 and TRBJ2-7, with 11 positions matching TRBD1. V lost 8 bases, J lost 4 bases, and 7 bases stayed unmatched. CDR1 and CDR2 (germline): SNHLY, FYNNEI. The CDR3 runs to 14 residues. CDR3 region: CASGLDRGRYEQYF. The CDR3 coding sequence is TGTGCCAGCGGCCTGGACAGGGGGCGGTACGAGCAGTACTTC.

The CDR3 DNA is TGCACCAGCAGCCAAGATTGGGGGACAGGCCCCTTGTCCTACAATGAGCAGTTCTTC. This translates into CTSSQDWGTGPLSYNEQFF. The chain uses TRBV1 and TRBJ2-1; TRBD1 reflects the table's D call only, with no check against the DNA. TRBV1 is noted as a pseudogene. The CDR3 runs to 19 residues.

This clone was found a few times. The CDR3 DNA reads as TGTGCCAGCAGCTTAGCTTTAAGCGGGTTCAATGAGCAGTTCTTC. As protein: CASSLALSGFNEQFF. This rearrangement joins TRBV7-6 to TRBJ2-1, with TRBD2 as a possible D gene (6 bases). This CDR3 has 15 residues. Germline values: CDR1 SGHVS, CDR2 FNYEAQ. V was pared by 0 bases and J by 6 bases, with 12 bases between.

The chain links TRBV3-1 (or the pseudogene TRBV3-2) to TRBJ1-2; maybe TRBD1 (5 bases). CDR1 LGHDT and CDR2 YNNKEL come from the germline V gene (reference sequence). Trimming took off 1 base at V and 4 bases at J, with 10 bases between the two ends. The length of the CDR3 is 14 residues. CDR3 residues: CASSQGRVPYGYTF. The CDR3 DNA follows: TGTGCCAGCAGCCAAGGCAGGGTGCCCTATGGCTACACCTTC.

The chain carries TRBV6-2 or TRBV6-3 and TRBJ1-5; 7 bases line up with TRBD1. With V trimmed by 4 bases and J by 0 bases, 9 bases remained unmatched. The germline V gene encodes CDR1 MNHEY and CDR2 SVGEGT. The CDR3 contains 17 residues. The CDR3 DNA sequence: TGTGCCAGCAGTTTTTCCGGGACAGATTATAGCAATCAGCCCCAGCATTTT. Its protein is CASSFSGTDYSNQPQHF.

Of note for this clone: An end of the junction does not agree with germline; a read error may underlie this. The chain couples TRBV30 to TRBJ1-4, with D hard to call. Germline lookup yields CDR1 GTSNPN and CDR2 SVGIG (reference sequence). The CDR3 runs to 14 residues. The CDR3 nucleotides read TGTGCCCGGAGTCGGAGGACAACTAATGAAAAACTGTTTTTT. Translating it yields CARSRRTTNEKLFF. The variable domain in full, completed from reference TRBV30 and TRBJ1-4, reads SQTIHQWPATLVQPVGSPLSLECTVEGTSNPNLYWYRQAAGRGLQLLFYSVGIGQISSEVPQNLSASRPQDRQFILSSKKLLLSDSGFYLCARSRRTTNEKLFFGSGTQLSVL.

This clone was observed a handful of times. Other DNA sequences in this sample translate to the same CDR3. The chain carries TRBV4-2 and TRBJ2-7; tentative D call: TRBD2 (6 bases). Germline V gene lookup returns CDR1 LGHNA and CDR2 YNFKEQ. V dropped 0 bases and J dropped 3 bases, with 15 bases sitting between them. This CDR3 comprises 16 residues. CDR3: CASSQEGSGAVYEQYF. Written as DNA, the CDR3 is TGTGCCAGCAGCCAAGAAGGGTCGGGAGCTGTCTACGAGCAGTACTTC.

The V and J genes are TRBV28 and TRBJ2-3; TRBD2 matches 14 bases. After removal of 7 bases from V and 3 bases from J, the junction contained 15 bases not matched to a gene. The germline V gene encodes CDR1 MDHEN and CDR2 SYDVKM. The CDR3 has 19 residues. The CDR3 coding sequence is TGTGCCAGCAAAAGAAGGAATAGACTAGCGGGGGGGAAAACAGATACGCAGTATTTT. Translation gives CASKRRNRLAGGKTDTQYF.

Details on this clone: The CDR3 end shows no conserved phenylalanine or tryptophan, and so a read error is likely. The DNA is omitted, as the CDR3 cannot be located on it reliably, and the CDR3 follows TCRdb's listing. The gene calls are TRBV30 and TRBJ1-6. Ends included, the CDR3 has 11 residues. Germline CDR1 reads GTSNPN; CDR2 reads SVGIG (reference sequence). The CDR3 is CAWSALGDLAL.

The rearrangement joins TRBV28 to TRBJ1-5; D unclear. The CDR3 extends over 12 amino acids. Trimming cost V 5 bases and J 2 bases, with 4 bases left between them. Germline CDR1 and CDR2: MDHEN and SYDVKM. CDR3 sequence: CASSAGNQPQHF. The CDR3 DNA reads TGTGCCAGCAGTGCAGGCAATCAGCCCCAGCATTTT.

The chain couples TRBV4-1 to TRBJ1-1; TRBD1 is a possible D gene (5 bases). From germline, CDR1 is MGHRA and CDR2 YSYEKL. The length of the CDR3 is 15 residues. Trimming stripped 0 bases from V and 6 bases from J, with 14 bases between. CDR3 bases: TGCGCCAGCAGCCAAGATCACCGGGGGACGGCTGAAGCTTTCTTT. Residues: CASSQDHRGTAEAFF.

The CDR3 spells CATSGETHTPDTQYF. CDR3 bases: TGTGCCACCAGCGGGGAAACGCACACACCAGATACGCAGTATTTT. The V call is TRBV24-1, the J call TRBJ2-3, with D perhaps TRBD2 (5 bases). The V gene's germline CDR1 is KGHDR and CDR2 SFDVKD. Between the trimmed V and J ends, which lost 7 bases and 4 bases, there was a span of 17 bases. The CDR3 sequence is 15 residues long.